This T cell receptor (beta chain) appears in the sequencing data of a study of blood T cell repertoires in COVID-19. Study-level background: COVID-19 samples collected from the United States, Italy and Spain covered acute and convalescent phases. T cells, B-cell-depleted T cells, or PBMCs supplied cDNA or gDNA.

In the original processing: Reference gene primer amplification yielded estimated nucleated cell counts. Produced via immunoSEQ multiplex PCR; TCRdb's table is partial and in-frame only. V and J calls and clone size follow that table, whereas D and trimming were derived from the DNA. The sample records tens of thousands of clones, around three quarters being singletons. Trimming took 3 bases from V and 2 from J, leaving 9 bases between them. The CDR3 length is 14 residues. CDR1 is SGHDT, CDR2 YYEEEE, per germline. Sequencing input: peripheral blood. The rearrangement links TRBV5-6 to TRBJ1-3; perhaps TRBD1 as D (5 bases). This clonotype originated in a woman in her 70s with acute or convalescent COVID-19. In DNA, the CDR3 is TGTGCCAGCAGCTCCCAGGGTACTGGAAACACCATATATTTT. Translating it yields CASSSQGTGNTIYF.